A selection of T cell receptor beta chains follows, all from one sample in a study of early T cells in non-severe SARS-CoV-2 infection. TCRdb redid the calling of the 5' RACE reads with MiXCR, one entry per CDR3 protein. Among roughly 71,000 distinct CDR3 sequences listed, roughly an eighth were seen once. The sample was whole blood. These receptors were taken from an adult who was a healthcare worker with PCR-confirmed SARS-CoV-2 infection or an uninfected control (not recorded which). The CDR3 runs from the conserved cysteine through the conserved F or W.

j_call: TRBJ2-1
v_call: TRBV18
cdr3_aa: CASSPAAGVTSYNEQFF

j_call: TRBJ1-2
v_call: TRBV19
cdr3_aa: CASSIFRGLTDGYTF

j_call: TRBJ2-5
v_call: TRBV11-3
cdr3_aa: CASSFEYQETQYF

j_call: TRBJ2-3
v_call: TRBV20-1
cdr3_aa: CTAGTSGRTDTQYF

j_call: TRBJ2-1
v_call: TRBV5-4
cdr3_aa: CASSLKTHNEQFF

j_call: TRBJ2-3
v_call: TRBV12-3/TRBV12-4
cdr3_aa: CASSPRGGGAFDTQYF

j_call: TRBJ2-4
v_call: TRBV12-5
cdr3_aa: CASGSTLGDIQYF

j_call: TRBJ2-1
v_call: TRBV6-2/TRBV6-3
cdr3_aa: CASSPRSGSGYNEQFF

j_call: TRBJ2-2
v_call: TRBV19
cdr3_aa: CAILWNQNTGELFF

j_call: TRBJ2-1
v_call: TRBV6-2/TRBV6-3
cdr3_aa: CASSPPGRAFF

j_call: TRBJ2-2
v_call: TRBV24-1
cdr3_aa: CATSDLPGQGATGELFF